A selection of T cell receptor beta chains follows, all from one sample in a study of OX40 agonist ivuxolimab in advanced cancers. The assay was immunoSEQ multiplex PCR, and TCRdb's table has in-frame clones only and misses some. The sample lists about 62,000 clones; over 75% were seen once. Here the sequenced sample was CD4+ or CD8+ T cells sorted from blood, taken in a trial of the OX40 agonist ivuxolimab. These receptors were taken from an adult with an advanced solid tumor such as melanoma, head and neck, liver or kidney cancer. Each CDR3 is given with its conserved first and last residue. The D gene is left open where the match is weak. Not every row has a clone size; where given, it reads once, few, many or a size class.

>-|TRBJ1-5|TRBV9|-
CASSGTDSNQPQHF
TGTGCCAGCAGCGGGACGGATAGCAATCAGCCCCAGCATTTT
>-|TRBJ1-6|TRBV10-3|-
CAIEDGLDSPLHF
TGTGCCATCGAAGACGGTTTAGATTCACCCCTCCACTTT
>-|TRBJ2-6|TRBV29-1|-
CSVGAGTAGANVLTF
TGCAGCGTTGGGGCAGGGACTGCTGGGGCCAACGTCCTGACTTTC
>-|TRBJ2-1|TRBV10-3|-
CAISESLLVIDNEQFF
TGTGCCATCAGTGAGTCGTTACTAGTAATCGACAATGAGCAGTTCTTC
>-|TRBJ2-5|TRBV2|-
CASHRDLGTQYF
TGTGCCAGCCATAGAGATTTGGGAACCCAGTACTTC
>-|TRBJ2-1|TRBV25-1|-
CASSGEGLYNEQFF
TGTGCCAGCAGTGGAGAGGGCCTCTACAATGAGCAGTTCTTC
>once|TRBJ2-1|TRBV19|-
CASSIDPRPTYNEQFF
TGTGCCAGTAGTATAGATCCCCGCCCCACCTACAATGAGCAGTTCTTC
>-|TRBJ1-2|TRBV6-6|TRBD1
CASSGQEKYGYTF
TGTGCCAGCAGCGGACAGGAGAAGTATGGCTACACCTTC
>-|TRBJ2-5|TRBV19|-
CASSIRASQETQYF
TGTGCCAGTAGTATTCGGGCAAGCCAGGAGACCCAGTACTTC
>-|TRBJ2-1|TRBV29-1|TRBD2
CSVDSAGVTSSSYNEQFF
TGCAGCGTTGATTCAGCGGGAGTAACCTCCAGCTCCTACAATGAGCAGTTCTTC
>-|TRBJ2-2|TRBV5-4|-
CASSLGGVNTGGLFF
TGTGCCAGCAGCTTGGGTGGGGTGAACACCGGGGGGCTGTTTTTT
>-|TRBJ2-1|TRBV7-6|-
CASSLDSGTFEQFF
TGTGCCAGCAGCTTAGATTCGGGGACTTTTGAGCAGTTCTTC
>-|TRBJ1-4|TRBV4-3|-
CASSQDRRGQGEKLFF
TGCGCCAGCAGCCAAGATCGGCGGGGGCAGGGTGAAAAACTGTTTTTT
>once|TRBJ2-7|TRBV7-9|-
CASSLYYEQYF
TGTGCCAGCAGCTTATACTACGAGCAGTACTTC
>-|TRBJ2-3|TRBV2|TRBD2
CASSEGTSGRLSTDTQYF
TGTGCCAGCAGCGAAGGGACTAGCGGGAGACTGAGCACAGATACGCAGTATTTT
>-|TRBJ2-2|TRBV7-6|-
CASSLAALPGGTGELFF
TGTGCCAGCAGCTTAGCGGCACTTCCTGGCGGGACCGGGGAGCTGTTTTTT
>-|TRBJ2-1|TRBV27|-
CASSLIRSGSHNEQFF
TGTGCCAGCAGTTTAATTCGCTCTGGGTCACACAATGAGCAGTTCTTC
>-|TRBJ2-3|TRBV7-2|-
CASSVGGTDTQYF
TGTGCCAGCAGCGTCGGAGGGACAGATACGCAGTATTTT
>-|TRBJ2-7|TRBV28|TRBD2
CASSLGFPTSGYEQYF
TGTGCCAGCAGTTTAGGGTTTCCCACTAGCGGTTACGAGCAGTACTTC
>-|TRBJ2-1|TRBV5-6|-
CASSLIQGSYNEQFF
TGTGCCAGCAGCTTGATCCAGGGCTCCTACAATGAGCAGTTCTTC
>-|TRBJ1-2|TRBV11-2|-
CASSLGGPQGYTF
TGTGCCAGCAGCTTAGGAGGGCCTCAGGGCTACACCTTC
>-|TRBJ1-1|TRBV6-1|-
CASSEDGRTTEAFF
TGTGCCAGCAGTGAGGACGGGCGGACCACTGAAGCTTTCTTT
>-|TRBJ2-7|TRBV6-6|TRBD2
CASSYFERDQYF
TGTGCCAGCAGTTACTTCGAGCGGGACCAGTACTTC
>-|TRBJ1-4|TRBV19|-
CATSGSFNEKLFF
TGTGCCACCTCAGGGTCGTTCAATGAAAAACTGTTTTTT
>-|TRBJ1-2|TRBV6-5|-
CASTKQGLANYGYTF
TGTGCCAGCACCAAACAGGGCCTAGCGAACTATGGCTACACCTTC
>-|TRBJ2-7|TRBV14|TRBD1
CASSPRGLFYEQYF
TGTGCCAGCAGCCCCAGGGGGTTGTTCTACGAGCAGTACTTC
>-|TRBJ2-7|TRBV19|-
CASSIDTGTYEQYF
TGTGCCAGTAGTATAGATACCGGAACCTACGAGCAGTACTTC
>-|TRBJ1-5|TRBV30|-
CAWSVWEGNQPQHF
TGTGCCTGGAGTGTATGGGAGGGCAATCAGCCCCAGCATTTT
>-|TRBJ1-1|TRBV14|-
CASSQDGRPSRGNTEAFF
TGTGCCAGCAGCCAAGATGGCCGACCTTCAAGAGGGAACACTGAAGCTTTCTTT